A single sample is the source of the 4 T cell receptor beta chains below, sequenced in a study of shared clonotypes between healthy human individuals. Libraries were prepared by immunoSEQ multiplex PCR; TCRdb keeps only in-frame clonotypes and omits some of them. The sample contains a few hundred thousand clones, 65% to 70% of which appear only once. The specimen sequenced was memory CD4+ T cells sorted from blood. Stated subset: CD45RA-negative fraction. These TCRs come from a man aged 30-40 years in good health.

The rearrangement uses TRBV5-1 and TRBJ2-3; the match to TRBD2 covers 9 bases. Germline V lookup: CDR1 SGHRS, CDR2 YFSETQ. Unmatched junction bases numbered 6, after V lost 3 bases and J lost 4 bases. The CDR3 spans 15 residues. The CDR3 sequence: CASSCAGGGADTQYF. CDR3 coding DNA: TGCGCCAGCAGCTGCGCGGGAGGGGGGGCAGATACGCAGTATTTT.

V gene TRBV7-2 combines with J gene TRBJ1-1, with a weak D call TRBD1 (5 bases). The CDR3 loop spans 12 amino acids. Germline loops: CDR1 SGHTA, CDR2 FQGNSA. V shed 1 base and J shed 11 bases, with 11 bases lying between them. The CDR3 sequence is CASSLDQGWAFF. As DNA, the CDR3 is TGTGCCAGCAGCTTAGATCAGGGTTGGGCTTTCTTT. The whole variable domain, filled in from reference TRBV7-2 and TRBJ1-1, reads GAGVSQSPSNKVTEKGKDVELRCDPISGHTALYWYRQSLGQGLEFLIYFQGNSAPDKSGLPSDRFSAERTGGSVSTLTIQRTQQEDSAVYLCASSLDQGWAFFGQGTRLTVV.

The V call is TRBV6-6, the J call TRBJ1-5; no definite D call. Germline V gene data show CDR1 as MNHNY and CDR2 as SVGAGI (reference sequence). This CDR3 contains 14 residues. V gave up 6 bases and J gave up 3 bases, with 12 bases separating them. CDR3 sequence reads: CASSQTAFNQPQHF. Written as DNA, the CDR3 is TGTGCCAGCAGCCAGACCGCCTTCAATCAGCCCCAGCATTTT.

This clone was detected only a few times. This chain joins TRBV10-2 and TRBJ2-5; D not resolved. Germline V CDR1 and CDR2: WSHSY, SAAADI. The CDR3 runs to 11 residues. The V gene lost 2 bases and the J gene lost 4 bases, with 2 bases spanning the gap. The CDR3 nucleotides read TGCGCCAGCAGTGAGCGAGAGACCCAGTACTTC. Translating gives CASSERETQYF.